This T cell receptor beta chain emerged from a study of control samples from healthy donors and cancer patients. This CDR3 is 14 amino acids long. Trimming removed 6 bases from V and 4 bases from J, with 15 bases in between. CDR1 MDHEN and CDR2 SYDVKM come from the germline V gene. Sequencing was performed with immunoSEQ multiplex PCR; in TCRdb, only in-frame clones are kept and a portion is missing. The table includes some 120,000 clones, around 87% detected once. This clonotype was obtained from a man in his 60s in good health. V gene TRBV28 combines with J gene TRBJ1-1; D might be TRBD1 (6 bases). The sample taken for sequencing was blood. The CDR3 loop is CASSITGSTTEAFF. As DNA, the CDR3 is TGTGCCAGCAGCATAACAGGGTCGACCACTGAAGCTTTCTTT. Using reference TRBV28 and TRBJ1-1 for the parts outside the CDR3, the full variable domain is DVKVTQSSRYLVKRTGEKVFLECVQDMDHENMFWYRQDPGLGLRLIYFSYDVKMKEKGDIPEGYSVSREKKERFSLILESASTNQTSMYLCASSITGSTTEAFFGQGTRLTVV.